The 21 T cell receptor beta chains listed next were all sequenced from one sample in a study of T cells in Graves' hyperthyroidism and ophthalmopathy. Amplified regions were TCR beta CDR3 sequences from RNA transcripts. The HTBI primer set served for first-round RT-PCR of the TCR CDR3. TCRdb re-derived calls from the multiplex PCR reads in MiXCR, one entry per CDR3 protein. The sample lists about 98,000 distinct CDR3 sequences; roughly 40% were seen once. Input material: peripheral blood or thyroid tissue (not recorded which). The origin of the receptors is a woman in her 30s with Graves' hyperthyroidism.

This clonotype was observed a single time. The conserved closing phenylalanine or tryptophan is absent in this CDR3, likely reflecting a read error. The DNA is omitted, as the CDR3 cannot be located on it reliably, and the CDR3 follows TCRdb's listing. The gene calls are TRBV10-3 and TRBJ1-6. CDR1 ENHRY and CDR2 SYGVKD come from the germline V gene. The CDR3 adds up to 13 amino acids, both ends counted. CDR3 residues: CAISESARSTSFS.

This clonotype was observed at least ten times. The chain uses TRBV28 and TRBJ2-7; D may match TRBD1 or TRBD2 (5 bases each). The CDR3 consists of 14 residues. Trimming cost V 4 bases and J 0 bases, with 10 bases left between them. In germline, CDR1 is MDHEN, CDR2 SYDVKM. The chain's CDR3 is CASSSGTTSYEQYF. CDR3 DNA sequence: TGTGCCAGCAGTTCCGGGACGACCTCCTACGAGCAGTACTTC.

This clonotype has ten or more counts. The gene calls are TRBV5-1 and TRBJ1-6, with 8 bases that match TRBD1. This CDR3 region has 15 residues. V dropped 0 bases and J dropped 10; count of bases not matched to a gene: 6. Germline CDR1 reads SGHRS; CDR2 reads YFSETQ. The CDR3 loop is CASSLETGGRSPLHF. CDR3 nucleotide sequence: TGCGCCAGCAGCTTGGAAACAGGGGGACGCTCACCCCTCCACTTT.

The J gene is TRBJ2-7, the V gene TRBV7-8; no firm D call. The CDR3 contains 11 residues. The V end lost 5 bases, the J end lost 8 bases, and 10 bases lay between the germline ends. In germline, CDR1 is SGHVS, CDR2 FQNEAQ. CDR3 sequence reads: CASSTGGKQYF. In DNA form, the CDR3 reads TGTGCCAGCAGCACCGGTGGTAAGCAGTACTTC.

This clonotype was seen at least ten times. Here the CDR3 reads CASSLEGRTYEQYF. Here the CDR3 DNA reads TGTGCCAGCAGCTTAGAAGGGAGAACCTACGAGCAGTACTTC. This sequence joins TRBV7-3 and TRBJ2-7; D may be TRBD2 (5 bases). The CDR3 has 14 amino acids. The germline V and J ends were trimmed by 2 bases and 2 bases, with 10 bases remaining between them. Looked up from germline, CDR1 is SGHTA and CDR2 is FQGTGA.

A note on this clonotype: One junction end does not reproduce the germline sequence, and a read error may be involved. The chain uses TRBV2 and TRBJ1-2; D is uncertain. Per germline, CDR1 SNHLY and CDR2 FYNNEI. This CDR3 spans 12 amino acids. This CDR3 is CASSVDTNGYTF. The CDR3 coding sequence is TGCGCCAGCAGTGTTGACACAAATGGCTACACCTTC.

This clonotype was counted many times. The chain is built from TRBV6-5 and TRBJ2-5; TRBD1 agrees at 7 bases. Germline CDR1 MNHEY, CDR2 SVGAGI. The CDR3 runs to 18 residues. V lost 4 bases and J lost 3; bases outside the gene matches: 17. The CDR3 region is CASSLISVFLGTEETQYF. The CDR3 coding sequence is TGTGCCAGCAGTTTAATATCGGTGTTCCTAGGGACAGAAGAGACCCAGTACTTC.

This clonotype was observed at least ten times. The gene calls are TRBV3-1 and TRBJ2-7; no reliable D call. In germline, CDR1 is LGHDT, CDR2 YNNKEL (reference sequence). Trimming cost V 2 bases and J 8 bases, with 10 bases left between them. CDR3 length equals 12 residues. In DNA form, the CDR3 reads TGTGCCAGCAGCCAAACCGACCGCCAGCAGTACTTC. It is translated as CASSQTDRQQYF.

Worth noting for this clonotype: No conserved phenylalanine or tryptophan ends this CDR3, so it is likely a read error. This chain joins TRBV12-3 or TRBV12-4 and TRBJ2-5, with 8 bases identical to TRBD1. The CDR3 is made up of 14 amino acids. V was clipped by 5 bases and J by 3 bases; unmatched bases: 5. DNA for the CDR3: TGTGCCAGCAGTCGCCAGACAGGGGAAGAGACCCAGTACCTC. Its translation: CASSRQTGEETQYL.

This clonotype was recorded at least ten times. The genes are TRBV5-8 and TRBJ1-2; no definite D call. V gave up 0 bases and J gave up 6 bases, with 9 bases separating them. The CDR3 loop spans 13 amino acids. From germline, CDR1 is SGHTS and CDR2 YDEGEE. The DNA for the CDR3 is TGTGCCAGCAGCTTGGTGGGTCGGGATGGCTACACCTTC. Protein sequence: CASSLVGRDGYTF.

The chain combines TRBV7-2 with TRBJ2-1, with unresolved D. CDR1 is SGHTA, CDR2 FQGNSA, per germline. V was cut by 1 base and J by 6 bases, with 10 bases left in between. This CDR3 is built from 14 residues. The CDR3 DNA follows: TGTGCCAGCAGCTTAGGTAGTACCACCAATGAGCAGTTCTTC. It yields the protein CASSLGSTTNEQFF. Complete variable domain (other parts from reference TRBV7-2 and TRBJ2-1): GAGVSQSPSNKVTEKGKDVELRCDPISGHTALYWYRQSLGQGLEFLIYFQGNSAPDKSGLPSDRFSAERTGGSVSTLTIQRTQQEDSAVYLCASSLGSTTNEQFFGPGTRLTVL.

This clonotype was detected ten times or more. The rearrangement links TRBV6-1 to TRBJ2-3; D remains unclear. The germline V gene encodes CDR1 MNHNS and CDR2 SASEGT. The CDR3 runs to 13 residues. Trimming removed 3 bases from V and 4 bases from J, with 8 bases in between. CDR3 nucleotides: TGTGCCAGCAGTGATACATGGCCAGATACGCAGTATTTT. The encoded protein is CASSDTWPDTQYF.

The V gene is TRBV2, the J gene TRBJ2-3; no clear D. The DNA end is more similar to TRBJ1-5, so the J call may be wrong. The CDR3 sequence is 15 residues long. Germline V gene sequence: CDR1 SNHLY, CDR2 FYNNEI. This CDR3 reads CASSSSGRLTDTQHF. CDR3 bases: TGTGCCAGCAGTTCTAGCGGGAGACTCACAGATACGCAGCATTTT.

This clonotype occurred many times. DNA for the CDR3: TGTGCCAGCAGCCAAAGTTACACTGAAGCTTTCTTT. Translating gives CASSQSYTEAFF. The rearrangement links TRBV3-1 to TRBJ1-1; unclear D gene. The CDR3 consists of 12 residues. The ends were cut back, 2 bases at V and 3 bases at J, with 4 bases in the middle. Per germline, CDR1 LGHDT and CDR2 YNNKEL (reference sequence). Filled out from reference TRBV3-1 and TRBJ1-1, the complete variable domain reads DTAVSQTPKYLVTQMGNDKSIKCEQNLGHDTMYWYKQDSKKFLKIMFSYNNKELIINETVPNRFSPKSPDKAHLNLHINSLELGDSAVYFCASSQSYTEAFFGQGTRLTVV.

There are many counts of this clonotype. The chain recombines TRBV2 with TRBJ1-5; D is uncertain. CDR3 length: 15 residues. Germline V lookup: CDR1 SNHLY, CDR2 FYNNEI. The V and J ends lost 7 bases and 1 base respectively, with 14 bases between them. The CDR3 nucleotides read TGTGCCAGCAAGACGGGCGGGCACAGCAATCAGCCCCAGCATTTT. Residues: CASKTGGHSNQPQHF.

On this clonotype: At one end the junction does not follow the germline gene, possibly because of a read error. The chain uses TRBV2 and TRBJ2-2, with 10 bases aligning to TRBD2. Germline V gene lookup returns CDR1 SNHLY and CDR2 FYNNEI. CDR3 length: 16 residues. In DNA form, the CDR3 reads TGTGCCAGCAGTGAACTAGCGGGAGAGTCCACCGGGGAGCTAGTTTTT. Translated, it gives CASSELAGESTGELVF.

This clonotype occurred many times. CDR3 in amino acids: CASSRTGGENEQYF. The CDR3 DNA reads TGTGCCAGCAGCCGGACAGGGGGGGAAAACGAGCAGTACTTC. The rearrangement links TRBV28 to TRBJ2-7; 10 bases fit TRBD1. The CDR3 is 14 residues long. Germline loops: CDR1 MDHEN, CDR2 SYDVKM. V lost 6 bases to trimming and J lost 5 bases; unmatched junction nucleotides: 7.

This clonotype occurred a few times. The chain links TRBV10-3 to TRBJ2-7; possible D gene TRBD2, 5 bases. V lost 2 bases to trimming and J lost 0 bases, with 8 bases between them. In germline, CDR1 is ENHRY, CDR2 SYGVKD. The CDR3 runs 14 residues. In nucleotides, the CDR3 is TGTGCCATCAGTGAGATGACTACCTCCTACGAGCAGTACTTC. This encodes CAISEMTTSYEQYF.

This clonotype was seen repeatedly, ten times or more. V and J are TRBV5-1 and TRBJ1-3, with TRBD1 matching 7 bases. Trimming removed 0 bases from V and 7 bases from J; junction bases left unmatched: 7. The CDR3 spans 15 residues. Looked up from germline, CDR1 is SGHRS and CDR2 is YFSETQ. DNA of the CDR3: TGCGCCAGCAGCTTGGGCCTCGGGACAGCTAACACCATATATTTT. Its translation: CASSLGLGTANTIYF.

This clonotype was picked up many times. This chain uses TRBV6-6 with TRBJ2-7; 12 bases are shared with TRBD2. Germline CDR1 reads MNHNY; CDR2 reads SVGAGI (reference sequence). The CDR3 covers 17 residues. V lost 5 bases to trimming and J lost 0 bases; unmatched junction nucleotides: 8. CDR3 in amino acids: CASSRPQTSGSSYEQYF. CDR3 DNA sequence: TGTGCCAGCAGTCGCCCCCAGACTAGCGGGAGCTCCTACGAGCAGTACTTC.

Of note for this clonotype: The germline gene is not matched at one end of the junction; a read error may be the cause. This sequence joins TRBV7-9 and TRBJ1-4; D unresolved. Germline values: CDR1 SEHNR, CDR2 FQNEAQ (reference sequence). The CDR3 totals 13 residues. CDR3 sequence: CASSYMHTEKLFF. The CDR3 coding sequence is TGTGCTAGCAGCTATATGCACACTGAAAAACTGTTTTTT.